The 19 T cell receptor beta chains in this list originate from one sample, sequenced in a study of T cell changes during pregnancy in multiple sclerosis. Sequencing used immunoSEQ multiplex PCR; TCRdb keeps in-frame clones, though not all of them. This table has tens of thousands of clones, about 89% appearing once. Here the sequenced sample was peripheral blood, taken in the second trimester of pregnancy. The receptor set was obtained from a female donor with multiple sclerosis, enrolled in a pregnancy study.

This clone was detected only a few times. The chain has TRBV10-3 and TRBJ2-7; TRBD1 matches 9 bases. J gave up 3 bases and V 6 bases, and 3 bases lay outside the gene matches. The CDR3 length is 13 residues. Per the germline V gene, CDR1 is ENHRY and CDR2 is SYGVKD. As DNA, the CDR3 is TGTGCCATCAGAGGGGGACAGGGCTACGAGCAGTACTTC. It codes for CAIRGGQGYEQYF.

CDR3 nucleotides: TGTGCCAGCAGCTCCTCCCCCCGCCTCGGGGGTTCTAGCACAGATACGCAGTATTTT. Its protein is CASSSSPRLGGSSTDTQYF. V usage is TRBV7-3 and J usage is TRBJ2-3; D may be TRBD2 (6 bases). CDR1 is SGHTA and CDR2 is FQGTGA in the germline V gene. Between the trimmed V and J ends, which lost 4 bases and 0 bases, there was a span of 23 bases. This CDR3 comprises 19 residues.

The chain is built from TRBV18 and TRBJ2-7; possibly TRBD1 for D (5 bases). Trimming removed 0 bases from V and 2 bases from J, with 11 bases in between. Germline lookup yields CDR1 KGHSH and CDR2 LQKENI. The length of the CDR3 is 15 residues. CDR3 nucleotide sequence: TGTGCCAGCTCACCACCGGGGCTAAAACCCTACGAGCAGTACTTC. It is translated as CASSPPGLKPYEQYF.

V gene TRBV7-8 combines with J gene TRBJ2-5, with TRBD2 matching 14 bases. The junction had 10 bases not matched to a gene; V was cut back by 7 bases and J by 3 bases. CDR3 size: 17 residues. Per the germline V gene, CDR1 is SGHVS and CDR2 is FQNEAQ. The CDR3 spells CASTRGWGLAGEETQYF. CDR3 nucleotides: TGTGCCAGCACCAGGGGTTGGGGACTAGCGGGGGAAGAGACCCAGTACTTC.

The genes are TRBV7-9 and TRBJ2-7, with 9 bases matching TRBD2. CDR1 is SEHNR, CDR2 FQNEAQ, per germline (reference sequence). The length of the CDR3 is 15 residues. With V trimmed by 5 bases and J by 3 bases, 8 bases remained unmatched. CDR3 amino acids: CASSPSASGNYEQYF. The CDR3 coding sequence is TGTGCCAGCAGCCCTTCGGCTAGCGGGAACTACGAGCAGTACTTC.

The chain employs TRBV7-3 and TRBJ1-2, with 12 bases aligning to TRBD1. The CDR3 is made up of 14 amino acids. V dropped 4 bases and J dropped 7; count of bases not matched to a gene: 4. The germline V gene encodes CDR1 SGHTA and CDR2 FQGTGA. The CDR3, as DNA: TGTGCCAGCAGCTACGGGACAGGGGGCCTTGGCTACACCTTC. As protein: CASSYGTGGLGYTF.

The V and J genes are TRBV5-6 and TRBJ1-6, with 7 bases fitting TRBD1. The germline CDR1 and CDR2 sequences are SGHDT and YYEEEE. This CDR3 has 16 amino acids. V was clipped by 3 bases and J by 1 base; unmatched bases: 4. Here the CDR3 DNA reads TGTGCCAGCAGCTACGCAGGGGGATCCTATAATTCACCCCTCCACTTT. Its protein product is CASSYAGGSYNSPLHF. Based on the CDR3 plus reference TRBV5-6 and TRBJ1-6, the full variable domain is DAGVTQSPTHLIKTRGQQVTLRCSPKSGHDTVSWYQQALGQGPQFIFQYYEEEERQRGNFPDRFSGHQFPNYSSELNVNALLLGDSALYLCASSYAGGSYNSPLHFGNGTRLTVT.

This chain connects TRBV6-6 to TRBJ1-4; the D gene is possibly TRBD1 (5 bases). CDR1 is MNHNY, CDR2 SVGAGI, per germline (reference sequence). This CDR3 is 16 amino acids long. V was trimmed by 2 bases and J by 0 bases, leaving 10 bases between them. In nucleotides, the CDR3 is TGTGCCAGCAGTTACACGCTACAGGCAACTAATGAAAAACTGTTTTTT. Translation gives CASSYTLQATNEKLFF.

CDR3 DNA: TGTGCCAGTAGTATATTCGGAGCGAGCCAAGAGACCCAGTACTTC. Translating it yields CASSIFGASQETQYF. The V gene is TRBV19, the J gene TRBJ2-5; no definite D call. Germline loops: CDR1 LNHDA, CDR2 SQIVND (reference sequence). With 2 bases removed from V and 1 base from J, the gap between germline ends came to 11 bases. This CDR3 is built from 15 residues.

The chain has TRBV2 and TRBJ1-5; D gene ambiguous. The germline V and J ends were trimmed by 1 base and 3 bases, with 4 bases remaining between them. The CDR3 runs 13 residues. Germline CDR1 and CDR2: SNHLY and FYNNEI. The CDR3 bases are TGTGCCAGCAGTGAAGGCTACAATCAGCCCCAGCATTTT. This translates into CASSEGYNQPQHF.

This chain connects TRBV7-3 to TRBJ2-1; 12 positions match TRBD2. Looked up from germline, CDR1 is SGHTA and CDR2 is FQGTGA. There are 15 residues in the CDR3. V lost 5 bases and J lost 4; bases outside the gene matches: 3. The CDR3: CASSIGTSGYNEQFF. In DNA form, the CDR3 reads TGTGCCAGCAGCATCGGGACTAGCGGGTACAATGAGCAGTTCTTC.

This clone has a count of ten or more. The chain uses TRBV7-2 and TRBJ1-6; TRBD1 agrees at 8 bases. Trimming cost V 5 bases and J 9 bases; bases outside gene matches: 9. Germline values: CDR1 SGHTA, CDR2 FQGNSA. The length of the CDR3 is 15 residues. CDR3 sequence (DNA): TGTGCCAGCAGCCTCAGGGGGCAATCGGGTTCACCCCTCCACTTT. As protein: CASSLRGQSGSPLHF.

The chain joins TRBV7-2 to TRBJ2-1, with D possibly matching TRBD1 (6 bases). The germline V gene encodes CDR1 SGHTA and CDR2 FQGNSA. V was trimmed by 6 bases and J by 0 bases, leaving 15 bases between them. This CDR3 contains 16 residues. In DNA form, the CDR3 reads TGTGCCAGCAGGTTACAGGGTCCTAGCTCCTACAATGAGCAGTTCTTC. Its protein is CASRLQGPSSYNEQFF. Full variable domain (missing parts from reference TRBV7-2 and TRBJ2-1): GAGVSQSPSNKVTEKGKDVELRCDPISGHTALYWYRQSLGQGLEFLIYFQGNSAPDKSGLPSDRFSAERTGGSVSTLTIQRTQQEDSAVYLCASRLQGPSSYNEQFFGPGTRLTVL.

The genes are TRBV19 and TRBJ2-5, with TRBD2 identical over 11 bases. The trim removed 4 bases at V and 6 bases at J, leaving 10 bases unmatched. Germline CDR1 is LNHDA and CDR2 is SQIVND (reference sequence). CDR3 length: 16 amino acids. CDR3 nucleotides: TGTGCCAGTAGTACTAGCGGGGGGCTGCTCTTTCAGACCCAGTACTTC. Its protein product is CASSTSGGLLFQTQYF.

This clone was detected once. The rearrangement links TRBV29-1 to TRBJ2-6, with 7 bases that match TRBD2. The CDR3 has 15 residues. V trimming: 7 bases; J trimming: 0 bases; junction bases outside the gene matches: 6. Germline V CDR1 and CDR2: SQVTM, ANQGSEA. This CDR3 reads CSAWERGSGANVLTF. For the CDR3, the DNA is TGCAGCGCTTGGGAGCGGGGCTCTGGGGCCAACGTCCTGACTTTC.

The rearrangement links TRBV7-2 to TRBJ2-7, with a possible D match to TRBD1 (5 bases). This CDR3 comprises 15 residues. V was shortened by 1 base and J by 0 bases, with 10 bases between the two germline ends. Germline V lookup: CDR1 SGHTA, CDR2 FQGNSA. The CDR3 protein is CASSLEQARSYEQYF. The CDR3 nucleotides are TGTGCCAGCAGCTTAGAACAGGCCCGCTCCTACGAGCAGTACTTC.

The table lists this clone with a few counts. The sample carries other DNA sequences with the same CDR3. J is TRBJ2-7 and V is TRBV19; D perhaps matches TRBD1 (5 bases). Between the trimmed V and J ends, which lost 3 bases and 3 bases, there was a span of 9 bases. Germline-derived CDR1 and CDR2 are LNHDA and SQIVND (reference sequence). The CDR3 sequence is 13 residues long. The CDR3 sequence is CASSIERGYEQYF. CDR3 DNA: TGTGCCAGTAGTATCGAAAGGGGCTACGAGCAGTACTTC.

This chain joins TRBV18 and TRBJ2-5, with 7 bases fitting TRBD1. Germline lookup yields CDR1 KGHSH and CDR2 LQKENI. J was trimmed by 3 bases and V by 3 bases; bases with no gene match: 4. CDR3 length equals 14 residues. The CDR3 is CASSPLGTEETQYF. In nucleotides, the CDR3 is TGTGCCAGCTCACCCCTCGGGACAGAAGAGACCCAGTACTTC.

The rearrangement links TRBV5-4 to TRBJ1-6; TRBD1 matches at 7 bases. With V trimmed by 4 bases and J by 7 bases, 5 bases remained unmatched. The germline CDR1 and CDR2 sequences are SGHNT and YYREEE (reference sequence). This CDR3 region has 14 residues. In nucleotides, the CDR3 is TGTGCCAGCAGCGTTGGACAGGAGAATTCACCCCTCCACTTT. Translated, it gives CASSVGQENSPLHF.